Presented here are 9 T cell receptor beta chains from one specimen sequenced in a study of metastatic and nonmetastatic thyroid tumors. TCRdb re-clonotyped the PCR reads via MiXCR. Among about 13,000 clones listed, around 20% were seen once. Thyroid surgery had not been preceded by any treatment in any patient. Specimen: adjacent normal tissue. The receptors shown here come from a female donor with papillary thyroid cancer or a benign thyroid nodule (not recorded which). Some clones in this sample may be carry-over from other donors' samples.

The V gene is TRBV11-1, the J gene TRBJ2-1; the match to TRBD2 covers 13 bases. V lost 4 bases, J lost 4 bases, and 1 base stayed unmatched. Germline-derived CDR1 and CDR2 are SGHAT and FQDESV (reference sequence). This CDR3 has 15 amino acids. The CDR3 nucleotides read TGTGCCAGCAGCTCACTAGCGGGAGGGTACAATGAGCAGTTCTTC. Residues: CASSSLAGGYNEQFF.

This clone appeared many times. The CDR3 DNA reads as TGTGCCAGCAGCCAAGACTTAGGGGGGAACACTGAAGCTTTCTTT. This translates into CASSQDLGGNTEAFF. J is TRBJ1-1 and V is TRBV14, with TRBD1 as a possible D gene (6 bases). The CDR3 length is 15 residues. In germline, CDR1 is SGHDN, CDR2 FVKESK. Trimming left V 0 bases short and J 1 base short, with 9 bases between.

This clone turned up a few times. The CDR3 ends on some other residue instead of the conserved phenylalanine or tryptophan, so this is likely a read error. The chain carries TRBV2 and TRBJ2-5, with 7 nucleotides matching TRBD2. Per the germline V gene, CDR1 is SNHLY and CDR2 is FYNNEI. There are 14 residues in the CDR3. CDR3 coding DNA: TGTGTCAGCAGTGAGTGGGAGGGCCAAGAGACCCAGTACTTA. Protein sequence: CVSSEWEGQETQYL.

Remarks on this clone: A read error may produce the germline difference seen at one junction end. This chain links TRBV24-1 with TRBJ2-3; D might be TRBD1 or TRBD2, each matching 5 bases. From germline, CDR1 is KGHDR and CDR2 SFDVKD. The CDR3 sequence is 14 residues long. CDR3 coding DNA: TGTGCCGCCAGTGAGGGCAGGGCATCGAAGCCGCAGTATTTT. Translation gives CAASEGRASKPQYF.

Turning to this clone: Germline is not matched at one junction end, which may reflect a read error. The rearrangement links TRBV6-2 or TRBV6-3 to TRBJ1-5; 8 positions agree with TRBD1. In germline, CDR1 is MNHEY, CDR2 SVGEGT. This CDR3 is built from 20 residues. The chain's CDR3 is CASSYSRGTGNLEGNQLQHF. Here the CDR3 DNA reads TGTGCCAGCAGTTACTCTAGAGGGACAGGCAACCTCGAAGGCAATCAGCTCCAGCATTTT.

In this sample, this clone turned up a few times. The J gene is TRBJ1-1, the V gene TRBV6-1; D gene uncertain. V lost 5 bases and J 3 bases, leaving 13 bases between the germline ends. The length of the CDR3 is 14 residues. The germline V gene has CDR1 MNHNS and CDR2 SASEGT. The CDR3 bases are TGTGCCAGCAGTTTCCCCGGGATGGACACTGAAGCTTTCTTT. Protein: CASSFPGMDTEAFF.

This clone was observed many times. V is TRBV11-3 and J is TRBJ2-4; D ambiguous. This CDR3 has 13 amino acids. Trimming took 0 bases from V and 7 from J, leaving 7 bases between them. Germline values: CDR1 SGHNT, CDR2 YENEEA. In DNA form, the CDR3 reads TGTGCCAGCAGCTTAGATGGGGTGAACATTCAGTACTTC. Protein sequence: CASSLDGVNIQYF.

This clone is classed as medium-sized. This sequence joins TRBV24-1 and TRBJ2-5; D tentatively fits TRBD1 or TRBD2 (5 bases each). Germline V gene sequence: CDR1 KGHDR, CDR2 SFDVKD. V was pared by 2 bases and J by 5 bases, with 20 bases between. The CDR3 is 17 amino acids. The CDR3, as DNA: TGTGCCACCAGTGATTCCGCCCAGGGAGTATACAGGGAGACCCAGTACTTC. It translates to CATSDSAQGVYRETQYF.

This rearrangement joins TRBV6-5 to TRBJ1-1; D is possibly TRBD1 (6 bases). Between the trimmed V and J ends, which lost 6 bases and 8 bases, there was a span of 16 bases. CDR1 and CDR2 from the germline V gene are MNHEY and SVGAGI. The CDR3 has 13 residues. Written as DNA, the CDR3 is TGTGCCAGCAGATTAACAGGGTCCGTGGAAGCTTTCTTT. Protein sequence: CASRLTGSVEAFF.